The 31 T cell receptor beta chains listed next were all sequenced from one sample in a study of T cell responses to AZD1222 COVID-19 vaccine. TCRdb's table, derived via immunoSEQ multiplex PCR, lists solely in-frame clones and lacks some. The repertoire holds roughly 65,000 clones, 83% seen once, with more than 20% in the top ten. The sequences come from peripheral blood, collected 28 days after the second AZD1222 dose. These receptors originate from an adult who received the AZD1222 COVID-19 vaccine.

The chain recombines TRBV18 with TRBJ1-1; D not certain. Germline V gene sequence: CDR1 KGHSH, CDR2 LQKENI. This CDR3 is built from 13 residues. Trimming took 2 bases from V and 4 from J, leaving 8 bases between them. CDR3 sequence reads: CASSPSASTEAFF. DNA for the CDR3: TGTGCCAGCTCACCAAGCGCCAGCACTGAAGCTTTCTTT.

The gene calls are TRBV19 and TRBJ2-2; a weak D match, TRBD1 (6 bases). Germline-derived CDR1 and CDR2 are LNHDA and SQIVND (reference sequence). Trimming pared 5 bases from V and 2 bases from J, leaving 15 bases between. This CDR3 spans 16 amino acids. CDR3 region: CASSALGTTNTGELFF. In DNA form, the CDR3 reads TGTGCCAGTAGTGCCCTTGGGACAACCAACACCGGGGAGCTGTTTTTT.

This sequence joins TRBV11-3 and TRBJ1-1; D gene ambiguous. Germline V lookup: CDR1 SGHNT, CDR2 YENEEA. This CDR3 is built from 15 residues. Trimming removed 0 bases from V and 0 bases from J, with 8 bases in between. The CDR3 DNA is TGTGCCAGCAGCTTAGAGGAAGGGCTGAACACTGAAGCTTTCTTT. Translation: CASSLEEGLNTEAFF.

This sequence joins TRBV19 and TRBJ1-1; D possibly corresponds to TRBD1 (5 bases). Germline CDR1 and CDR2: LNHDA and SQIVND (reference sequence). The CDR3 covers 19 residues. Trimming removed 4 bases from V and 2 bases from J, with 26 bases in between. The DNA of the CDR3 is TGTGCCAGTAGTAAGCGGGGAAATCACAGGAGACCCTTTAACACTGAAGCTTTCTTT. Translating it yields CASSKRGNHRRPFNTEAFF.

The chain has TRBV5-6 and TRBJ2-7; D is possibly TRBD1 or TRBD2 (5 bases each). The CDR3 consists of 13 residues. Looked up from germline, CDR1 is SGHDT and CDR2 is YYEEEE. The V end lost 4 bases, the J end lost 3 bases, and 11 bases lay between the germline ends. The CDR3 DNA reads TGTGCCAGCAGCGTGGGACGGTACTACGAGCAGTACTTC. Translating it yields CASSVGRYYEQYF.

This clone was recorded once. The chain couples TRBV28 to TRBJ2-7, with D possibly being TRBD2 (5 bases). V was shortened by 5 bases and J by 5 bases, with 19 bases between the two germline ends. The CDR3 is made up of 15 amino acids. Germline CDR1 is MDHEN and CDR2 is SYDVKM. Here the CDR3 reads CASSPPDFTPDEQYF. CDR3 sequence (DNA): TGTGCCAGCAGTCCACCGGACTTTACTCCCGACGAGCAGTACTTC.

The gene calls are TRBV6-5 and TRBJ2-7; 9 bases match TRBD1. Trimming cost V 6 bases and J 6 bases; bases outside gene matches: 9. Germline loops: CDR1 MNHEY, CDR2 SVGAGI. This CDR3 is built from 14 residues. CDR3 in amino acids: CASSPGTGIGEQYF. CDR3 coding DNA: TGTGCCAGCAGCCCCGGGACAGGGATCGGCGAGCAGTACTTC.

This chain uses TRBV4-1 with TRBJ2-4, with D possibly TRBD2 on 6 matching bases. The CDR3 loop spans 19 amino acids. Trimming removed 2 bases at V and 0 bases at J, with 20 bases between. Germline CDR1 is MGHRA and CDR2 is YSYEKL. This CDR3 reads CASSQPGGAFGLAKNIQYF. Here the CDR3 DNA reads TGCGCCAGCAGCCAACCCGGAGGGGCCTTCGGACTAGCCAAAAACATTCAGTACTTC.

The chain combines TRBV5-4 with TRBJ2-6; D not certain. CDR3 length: 16 amino acids. V was trimmed by 4 bases and J by 1 base, leaving 12 bases between them. Germline lookup yields CDR1 SGHNT and CDR2 YYREEE (reference sequence). This CDR3 reads CASSQGQPSGANVLTF. The CDR3 DNA sequence: TGTGCCAGCAGCCAAGGGCAACCTTCTGGGGCCAACGTCCTGACTTTC.

This clone has a handful of counts. The genes are TRBV6-1 and TRBJ1-2; D is possibly TRBD1 (5 bases). Germline CDR1 MNHNS, CDR2 SASEGT. Trimming took off 0 bases at V and 4 bases at J, with 6 bases between the two ends. CDR3 size: 13 residues. The CDR3 sequence: CASSEAGVYGYTF. The CDR3 region has the DNA TGTGCCAGCAGTGAAGCAGGGGTCTATGGCTACACCTTC.

Only a few counts were recorded for this clone. The V and J genes are TRBV21-1 and TRBJ1-2. TRBV21-1 is labeled a pseudogene. The CDR3 has 13 amino acids. Here the CDR3 DNA reads TGTGCCAGCAGCAAGGCTCGGAACTATGGCTACACCTTC. Translation: CASSKARNYGYTF.

This sequence joins TRBV19 and TRBJ2-1; D unresolved. Germline CDR1 reads LNHDA; CDR2 reads SQIVND (reference sequence). With 9 bases removed from V and 3 bases from J, the gap between germline ends came to 12 bases. This CDR3 spans 13 amino acids. CDR3 sequence reads: CASEGSYYNEQFF. The DNA for the CDR3 is TGTGCCAGCGAAGGGTCCTACTACAATGAGCAGTTCTTC.

The chain has TRBV11-2 and TRBJ2-5; D might be TRBD1 (6 bases). CDR1 is SGHAT, CDR2 FQNNGV, per germline. The CDR3 has 15 residues. Trimming removed 5 bases at V and 3 bases at J, with 16 bases between. Written as DNA, the CDR3 is TGTGCCAGCAGCCAAAACCAGGGGACCGAAGAGACCCAGTACTTC. Protein: CASSQNQGTEETQYF.

In this sample, this clone turned up once. The J gene is TRBJ2-7, the V gene TRBV18, with TRBD1 identical over 9 bases. The CDR3 has 15 residues. The germline V gene encodes CDR1 KGHSH and CDR2 LQKENI. V shed 5 bases, J shed 4 bases, and the junction held 9 bases outside the gene matches. The CDR3 sequence: CASSKKGQGGYEQYF. The CDR3 nucleotides are TGTGCCAGCTCAAAGAAGGGACAGGGTGGGTACGAGCAGTACTTC.

This clone was seen a few times. The chain uses TRBV27 and TRBJ1-2; D gene uncertain. Germline assignment: CDR1 MNHEY and CDR2 SMNVEV (reference sequence). This CDR3 is built from 14 residues. V lost 2 bases and J 8 bases, leaving 15 bases between the germline ends. DNA for the CDR3: TGTGCCAGCAGTTTAACCAGTCGGGTACGGGGCTACACCTTC. It translates to CASSLTSRVRGYTF.

The V and J genes are TRBV5-1 and TRBJ1-1; no clear D gene. The V end was cut by 4 bases, the J end by 2 bases, with 15 bases between. The CDR3 is 15 residues long. Germline loops: CDR1 SGHRS, CDR2 YFSETQ. The CDR3 is CASSPLGRSNTEAFF. The CDR3 DNA is TGCGCCAGCAGCCCCCTCGGCAGGTCTAACACTGAAGCTTTCTTT.

The chain links TRBV7-6 to TRBJ1-2, with a tentative D call TRBD1 (6 bases). Trimming left V 6 bases short and J 8 bases short, with 10 bases between. Germline assignment: CDR1 SGHVS and CDR2 FNYEAQ. This CDR3 comprises 11 residues. The CDR3 here is CASRTDRGYTF. Written as DNA, the CDR3 is TGTGCCAGCAGAACAGACAGGGGCTACACCTTC.

The rearrangement links TRBV3-1 (or the pseudogene TRBV3-2) to TRBJ1-2; possibly TRBD1 for D (5 bases). Trimming pared 4 bases from V and 4 bases from J, leaving 13 bases between. This CDR3 spans 14 amino acids. Looked up from germline, CDR1 is LGHDT and CDR2 is YNNKEL (reference sequence). CDR3 nucleotides: TGTGCCAGCAGCCCAGGGACCTTCTTCTATGGCTACACCTTC. It translates to CASSPGTFFYGYTF.

The rearrangement joins TRBV19 to TRBJ1-2; TRBD1 agrees at 8 bases. The V gene end was trimmed by 7 bases and the J gene end by 6 bases; junction bases not matched to a gene: 10. This CDR3 spans 14 amino acids. Germline values: CDR1 LNHDA, CDR2 SQIVND (reference sequence). CDR3 in amino acids: CASTVYDRGHGYTF. Here the CDR3 DNA reads TGTGCCAGTACCGTTTACGACAGGGGTCATGGCTACACCTTC.

This chain links TRBV10-3 with TRBJ2-3; 8 bases align to TRBD2. V shed 3 bases, J shed 2 bases, and the junction held 4 bases outside the gene matches. The CDR3 contains 15 residues. The V gene's germline CDR1 is ENHRY and CDR2 SYGVKD. CDR3: CAISELAATTDTQYF. DNA of the CDR3: TGTGCCATCAGTGAACTAGCGGCGACCACAGATACGCAGTATTTT.

The rearrangement uses TRBV3-1 (or the pseudogene TRBV3-2) and TRBJ1-4; D is unclear. Germline CDR1 is LGHDT and CDR2 is YNNKEL (reference sequence). The CDR3 contains 11 residues. V lost 6 bases and J lost 5, with 4 bases in between. The CDR3 nucleotides read TGTGCCAGCAGACGAAATGAAAAACTGTTTTTT. Translating gives CASRRNEKLFF.

The J gene is TRBJ1-2, the V gene TRBV11-1; D is undetermined. This CDR3 contains 14 residues. CDR1 and CDR2 (germline): SGHAT, FQDESV (reference sequence). V lost 3 bases, J lost 7 bases, and 15 bases lay in between. DNA of the CDR3: TGTGCCAGCAGCTTCGATCAGGATGTAAGTGGCTACACCTTC. The encoded protein is CASSFDQDVSGYTF.

This CDR3 is CASSLAGAFGELFF. CDR3 nucleotide sequence: TGTGCCAGCAGTCTAGCGGGAGCGTTCGGGGAGCTGTTTTTT. V and J are TRBV7-9 and TRBJ2-2; 10 bases are a match to TRBD2. CDR3 length equals 14 residues. Germline CDR1 and CDR2: SEHNR and FQNEAQ (reference sequence). V shed 6 bases, J shed 7 bases, and the junction held 5 bases outside the gene matches.

The chain recombines TRBV6-5 with TRBJ2-7; TRBD1 aligns across 7 bases. CDR3 length equals 14 residues. Germline V gene lookup returns CDR1 MNHEY and CDR2 SVGAGI. The trim removed 0 bases at V and 3 bases at J, leaving 2 bases unmatched. CDR3 loop: CASSYSPGGYEQYF. The CDR3, as DNA: TGTGCCAGCAGTTACTCCCCAGGGGGCTACGAGCAGTACTTC.

This clone was found a few times. This rearrangement joins TRBV15 to TRBJ1-2; 7 bases match TRBD1. Per germline, CDR1 LNHNV and CDR2 YYDKDF (reference sequence). Unmatched junction bases numbered 5, after V lost 2 bases and J lost 2 bases. The CDR3 runs to 15 residues. CDR3: CATSRPRTGNYGYTF. In nucleotides, the CDR3 is TGTGCCACCAGCAGACCCCGGACAGGCAACTATGGCTACACCTTC.

The V call is TRBV18, the J call TRBJ1-3; tentative D call: TRBD1 (6 bases). This CDR3 region has 15 residues. With 0 bases removed from V and 2 bases from J, the gap between germline ends came to 8 bases. The germline CDR1 and CDR2 sequences are KGHSH and LQKENI. The CDR3 sequence: CASSPPRTAGNTIYF. Here the CDR3 DNA reads TGTGCCAGCTCACCACCCCGGACAGCTGGAAACACCATATATTTT. Using reference TRBV18 and TRBJ1-3 for the parts outside the CDR3, the full variable domain is NAGVMQNPRHLVRRRGQEARLRCSPMKGHSHVYWYRQLPEEGLKFMVYLQKENIIDESGMPKERFSAEFPKEGPSILRIQQVVRGDSAAYFCASSPPRTAGNTIYFGEGSWLTVV.

This clone appeared a single time. The sample carries other DNA sequences with the same CDR3. The V call is TRBV29-1, the J call TRBJ2-7; D unresolved. This CDR3 is built from 12 residues. The germline CDR1 and CDR2 sequences are SQVTM and ANQGSEA. Trimming removed 4 bases at V and 2 bases at J, with 9 bases between. CDR3: CSVVAGPYEQYF. The CDR3 DNA is TGCAGCGTTGTGGCCGGTCCCTACGAGCAGTACTTC.

This clone appeared a single time. The J gene is TRBJ1-5, the V gene TRBV27; D call uncertain. The CDR3 is 14 amino acids. The germline CDR1 and CDR2 sequences are MNHEY and SMNVEV (reference sequence). Trimming took off 1 base at V and 2 bases at J, with 6 bases between the two ends. CDR3 region: CASSLYWGNQPQHF. DNA for the CDR3: TGTGCCAGCAGTTTATACTGGGGCAATCAGCCCCAGCATTTT.

This chain joins TRBV14 and TRBJ1-1; D is uncertain. The CDR3 is 13 residues long. Trimming removed 3 bases at V and 0 bases at J, with 5 bases between. Germline V lookup: CDR1 SGHDN, CDR2 FVKESK. CDR3 region: CASSQGMNTEAFF. CDR3 nucleotide sequence: TGTGCCAGCAGCCAGGGTATGAACACTGAAGCTTTCTTT.

The gene calls are TRBV7-2 and TRBJ2-7, with a weak D call TRBD1 (6 bases). The CDR3 has 14 amino acids. Germline loops: CDR1 SGHTA, CDR2 FQGNSA. The germline V and J ends were trimmed by 3 bases and 3 bases, with 12 bases remaining between them. CDR3 coding DNA: TGTGCCAGCAGCTTGTGGACAGTAAGCTACGAGCAGTACTTC. Translated, it gives CASSLWTVSYEQYF. The full variable domain, its missing parts supplied by reference TRBV7-2 and TRBJ2-7, is GAGVSQSPSNKVTEKGKDVELRCDPISGHTALYWYRQSLGQGLEFLIYFQGNSAPDKSGLPSDRFSAERTGGSVSTLTIQRTQQEDSAVYLCASSLWTVSYEQYFGPGTRLTVT.

The V gene is TRBV29-1, the J gene TRBJ2-7; 7 positions match TRBD2. The CDR3 length is 15 residues. V shed 3 bases, J shed 4 bases, and the junction held 12 bases outside the gene matches. Germline V gene data show CDR1 as SQVTM and CDR2 as ANQGSEA. The CDR3: CSVDTGRESLYEQYF. CDR3 DNA: TGCAGCGTTGATACGGGGCGGGAGTCCCTGTACGAGCAGTACTTC.